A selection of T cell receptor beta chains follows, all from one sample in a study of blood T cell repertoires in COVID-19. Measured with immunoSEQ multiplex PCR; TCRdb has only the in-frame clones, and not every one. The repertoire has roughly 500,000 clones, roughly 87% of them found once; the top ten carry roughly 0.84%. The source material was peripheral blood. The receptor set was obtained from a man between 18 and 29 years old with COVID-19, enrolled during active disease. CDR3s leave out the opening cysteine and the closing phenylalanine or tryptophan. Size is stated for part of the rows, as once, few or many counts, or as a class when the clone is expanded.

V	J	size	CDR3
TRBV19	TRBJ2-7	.	ASTTGTGAYEQY
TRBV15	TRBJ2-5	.	ATTSGRGETQY
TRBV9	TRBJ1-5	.	ASSVTGTADQPQH
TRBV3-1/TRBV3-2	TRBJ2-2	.	ASSLRTSGRAPANTGELF
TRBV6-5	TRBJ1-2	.	ASSYGESYGYT
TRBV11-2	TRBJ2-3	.	ASSLALAGGLPDTQY
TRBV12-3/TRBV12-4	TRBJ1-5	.	ASTGQGVQPQH
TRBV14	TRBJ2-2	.	ASSQLTGNTGELF
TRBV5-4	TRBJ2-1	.	ASRRSGTDYNEQF
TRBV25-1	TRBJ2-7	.	ASSDPTGSYEQY
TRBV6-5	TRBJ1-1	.	ASSYSRESGAEAF
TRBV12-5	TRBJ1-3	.	ASALPGQSGNTIY
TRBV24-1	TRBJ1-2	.	ATSPKDGGFNYGYT
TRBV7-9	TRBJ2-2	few	ASSQRQGGFTANTGELF
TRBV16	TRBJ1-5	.	ASSPGTGDQPQH
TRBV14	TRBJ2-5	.	ASSQFRQETQY
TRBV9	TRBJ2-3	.	ASSVIPGGTDTQY
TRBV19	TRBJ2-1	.	ASSIDSGRAGYNEQF
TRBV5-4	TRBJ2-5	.	ASSQALAGYQETQY
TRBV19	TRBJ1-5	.	ASSGRTGGISNQPQH
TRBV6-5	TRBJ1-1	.	ASSYSIGTALPEAF
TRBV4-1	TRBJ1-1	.	ASSQAAGGGTEAF
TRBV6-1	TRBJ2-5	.	ASSEATSGLGETQY
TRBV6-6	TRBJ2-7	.	ASSPGGATYEQY
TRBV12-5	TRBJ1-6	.	ASGLVGTGSSYNSPLH
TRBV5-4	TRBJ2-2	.	ASSPMGGNTGELF
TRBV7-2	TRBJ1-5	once	ASRAGGGQPQH
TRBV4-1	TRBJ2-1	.	ASSQEVGLPPSNEQF
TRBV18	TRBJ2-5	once	ASQNSGLETQY
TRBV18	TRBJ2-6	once	ATHPPGLPSPGANVLT
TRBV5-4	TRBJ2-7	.	ASSPPTDRDEQY
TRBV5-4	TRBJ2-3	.	ASSLSAGGADTQY
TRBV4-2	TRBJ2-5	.	ASSQRQQETQY
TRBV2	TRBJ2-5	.	ASSVEAASGETQY
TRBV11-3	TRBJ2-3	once	ASSVIASTDTQY
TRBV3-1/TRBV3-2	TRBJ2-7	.	ASSQDWTGSGEQY
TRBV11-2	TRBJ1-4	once	ASSPRTGVEEKLF
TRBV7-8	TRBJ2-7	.	ASSLGPAASYEQY
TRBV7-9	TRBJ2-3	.	ASSLGAGTDTQY
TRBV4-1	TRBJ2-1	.	ASSQGLAGTVYNEQF
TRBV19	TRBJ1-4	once	ASSMSEKLF
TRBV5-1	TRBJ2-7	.	ASSLTTSGTGPYEQY
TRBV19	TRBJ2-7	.	ASSIGTTGYEQY
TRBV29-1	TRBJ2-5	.	SVVPLLQETQY
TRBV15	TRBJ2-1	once	ATSRDGLARYNEQF
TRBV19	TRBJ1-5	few	ASHTRGTQGVYQPQH
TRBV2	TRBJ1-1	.	ASKREAQGSGTEAF
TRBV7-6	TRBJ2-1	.	ASSLVTSGTYNEQF
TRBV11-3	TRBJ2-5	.	ASSSGTSGTQETQY
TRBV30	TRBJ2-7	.	AWSRGYEQY
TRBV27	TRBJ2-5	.	ASTPLGRRETQY
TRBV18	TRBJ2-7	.	ASSPGTGGGEEQY
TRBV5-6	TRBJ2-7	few	ASSSGQGAYEQY
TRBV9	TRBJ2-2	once	ASSFGTSFTGELF
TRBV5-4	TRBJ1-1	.	ASSSQGARTEAF
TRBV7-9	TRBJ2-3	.	ASSTSSTDTQY
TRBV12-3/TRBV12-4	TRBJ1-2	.	ASSLKQGLGYT